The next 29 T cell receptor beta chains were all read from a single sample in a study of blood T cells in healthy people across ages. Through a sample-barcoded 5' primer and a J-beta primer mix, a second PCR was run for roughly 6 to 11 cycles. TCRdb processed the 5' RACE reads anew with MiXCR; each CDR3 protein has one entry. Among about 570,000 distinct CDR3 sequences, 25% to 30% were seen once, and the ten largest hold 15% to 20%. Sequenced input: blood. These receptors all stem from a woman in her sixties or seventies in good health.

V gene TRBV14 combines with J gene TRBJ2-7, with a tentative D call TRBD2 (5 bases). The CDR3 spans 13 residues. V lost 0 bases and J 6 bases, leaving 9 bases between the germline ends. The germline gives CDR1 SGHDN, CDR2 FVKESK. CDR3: CASSQDLEGEQYF. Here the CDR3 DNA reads TGTGCCAGCAGCCAAGATCTTGAGGGCGAGCAGTACTTC.

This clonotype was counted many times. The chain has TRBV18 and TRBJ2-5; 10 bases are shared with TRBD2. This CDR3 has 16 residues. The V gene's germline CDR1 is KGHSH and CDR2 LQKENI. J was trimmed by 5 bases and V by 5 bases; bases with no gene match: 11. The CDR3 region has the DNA TGTGCCAGCTCAACAACCACTAGCGGGGAGATGGAGACCCAGTACTTC. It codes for CASSTTTSGEMETQYF. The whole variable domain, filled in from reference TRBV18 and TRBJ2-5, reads NAGVMQNPRHLVRRRGQEARLRCSPMKGHSHVYWYRQLPEEGLKFMVYLQKENIIDESGMPKERFSAEFPKEGPSILRIQQVVRGDSAAYFCASSTTTSGEMETQYFGPGTRLLVL.

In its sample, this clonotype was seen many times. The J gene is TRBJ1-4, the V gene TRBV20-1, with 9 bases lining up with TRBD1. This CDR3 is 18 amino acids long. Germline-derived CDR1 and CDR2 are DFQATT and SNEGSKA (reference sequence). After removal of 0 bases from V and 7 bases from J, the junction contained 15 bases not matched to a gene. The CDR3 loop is CSARDPRQGGGLGEKLFF. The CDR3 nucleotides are TGCAGTGCTAGAGATCCGCGACAGGGGGGGGGTTTGGGTGAAAAACTGTTTTTT.

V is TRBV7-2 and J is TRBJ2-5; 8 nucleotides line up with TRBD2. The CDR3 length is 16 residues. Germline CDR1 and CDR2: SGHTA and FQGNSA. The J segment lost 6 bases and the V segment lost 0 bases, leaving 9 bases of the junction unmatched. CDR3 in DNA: TGTGCCAGCAGCTTAGCGGCGGGGGGTGCCTCTAAGACCCAGTACTTC. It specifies CASSLAAGGASKTQYF.

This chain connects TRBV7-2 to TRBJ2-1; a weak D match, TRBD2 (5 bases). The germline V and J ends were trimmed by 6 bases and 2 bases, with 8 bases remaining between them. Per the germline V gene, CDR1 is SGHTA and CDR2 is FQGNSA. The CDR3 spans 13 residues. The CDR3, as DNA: TGTGCCAGCAGAGCCGGGGCCTACAATGAGCAGTTCTTC. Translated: CASRAGAYNEQFF.

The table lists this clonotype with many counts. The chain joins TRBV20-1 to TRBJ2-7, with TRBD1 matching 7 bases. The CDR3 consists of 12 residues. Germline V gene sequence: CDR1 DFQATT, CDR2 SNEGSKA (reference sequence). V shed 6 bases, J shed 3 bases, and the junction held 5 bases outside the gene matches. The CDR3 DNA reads TGCAGTGCCTTGGGACAGTACTACGAGCAGTACTTC. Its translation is CSALGQYYEQYF.

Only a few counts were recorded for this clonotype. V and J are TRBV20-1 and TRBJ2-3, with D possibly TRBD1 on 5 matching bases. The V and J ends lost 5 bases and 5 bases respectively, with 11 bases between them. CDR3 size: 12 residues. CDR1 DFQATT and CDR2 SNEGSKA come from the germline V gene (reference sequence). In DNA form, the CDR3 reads TGCAGTGCTTCGGAAAGGGGAGATACGCAGTATTTT. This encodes CSASERGDTQYF.

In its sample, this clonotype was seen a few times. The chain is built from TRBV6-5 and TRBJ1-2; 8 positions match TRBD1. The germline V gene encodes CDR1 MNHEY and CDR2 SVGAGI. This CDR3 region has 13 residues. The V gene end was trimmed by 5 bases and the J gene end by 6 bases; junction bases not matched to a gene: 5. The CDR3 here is CASSATGADGYTF. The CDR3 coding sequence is TGTGCCAGCAGTGCGACAGGGGCGGATGGCTACACCTTC.

The CDR3 region has the DNA TGTGCCAGCAGCTCCGACGGGGATACGCAGTATTTT. Translated, it gives CASSSDGDTQYF. The chain couples TRBV7-9 to TRBJ2-3; no firm D call. The CDR3 is 12 residues long. Germline-derived CDR1 and CDR2 are SEHNR and FQNEAQ (reference sequence). V was cut by 4 bases and J by 6 bases, with 8 bases left in between. Supplemented by reference TRBV7-9 and TRBJ2-3, the full variable domain reads DTGVSQNPRHKITKRGQNVTFRCDPISEHNRLYWYRQTLGQGPEFLTYFQNEAQLEKSRLLSDRFSAERPKGSFSTLEIQRTEQGDSAMYLCASSSDGDTQYFGPGTRLTVL.

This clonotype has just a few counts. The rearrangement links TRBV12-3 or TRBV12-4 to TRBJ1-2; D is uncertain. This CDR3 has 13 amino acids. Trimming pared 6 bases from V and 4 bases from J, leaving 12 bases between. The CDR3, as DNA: TGTGCCAGCAGGACTAAGGGTTCCTATGGCTACACCTTC. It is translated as CASRTKGSYGYTF.

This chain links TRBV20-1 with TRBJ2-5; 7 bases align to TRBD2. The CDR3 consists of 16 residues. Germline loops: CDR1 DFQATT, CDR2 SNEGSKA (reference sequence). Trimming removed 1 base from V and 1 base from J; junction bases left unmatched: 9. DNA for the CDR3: TGCAGTGCTAGAGGGGCTAGCGGATCTTTCCAAGAGACCCAGTACTTC. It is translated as CSARGASGSFQETQYF.

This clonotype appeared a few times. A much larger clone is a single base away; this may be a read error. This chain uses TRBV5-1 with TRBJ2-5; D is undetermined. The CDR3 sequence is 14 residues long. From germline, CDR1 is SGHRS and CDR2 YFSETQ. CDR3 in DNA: TGCGCCAGCAGCTTGGTGCCAGGCCAAGAGACCCAGCACTTC. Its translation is CASSLVPGQETQHF.

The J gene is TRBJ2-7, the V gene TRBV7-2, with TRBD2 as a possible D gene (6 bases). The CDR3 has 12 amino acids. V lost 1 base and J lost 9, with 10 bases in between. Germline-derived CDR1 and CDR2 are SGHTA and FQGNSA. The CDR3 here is CASSLVSGGQYF. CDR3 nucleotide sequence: TGTGCCAGCAGCTTAGTATCCGGGGGGCAGTACTTC.

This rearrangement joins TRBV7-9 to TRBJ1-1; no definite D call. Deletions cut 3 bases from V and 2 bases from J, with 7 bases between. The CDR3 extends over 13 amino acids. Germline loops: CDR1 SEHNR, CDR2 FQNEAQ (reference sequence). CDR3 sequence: CASSFQTNTEAFF. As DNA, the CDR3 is TGTGCCAGCAGCTTCCAAACAAACACTGAAGCTTTCTTT.

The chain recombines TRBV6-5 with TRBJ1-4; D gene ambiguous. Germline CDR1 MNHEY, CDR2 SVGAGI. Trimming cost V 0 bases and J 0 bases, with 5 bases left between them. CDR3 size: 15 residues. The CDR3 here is CASSYSYATNEKLFF. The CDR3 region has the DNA TGTGCCAGCAGTTACTCGTACGCAACTAATGAAAAACTGTTTTTT.

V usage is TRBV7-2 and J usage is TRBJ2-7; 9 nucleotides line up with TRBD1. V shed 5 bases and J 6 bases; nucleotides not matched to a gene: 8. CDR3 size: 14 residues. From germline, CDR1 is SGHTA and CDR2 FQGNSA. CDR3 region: CASSHTGGRFEQYF. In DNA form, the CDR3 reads TGTGCCAGCAGCCATACAGGGGGCCGGTTCGAGCAGTACTTC.

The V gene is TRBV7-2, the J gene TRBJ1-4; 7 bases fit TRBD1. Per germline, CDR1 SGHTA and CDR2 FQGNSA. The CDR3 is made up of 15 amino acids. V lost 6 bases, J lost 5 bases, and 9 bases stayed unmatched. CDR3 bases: TGTGCCAGCAGGGAGACAGGGAGGGAAAATGAAAAACTGTTTTTT. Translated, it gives CASRETGRENEKLFF. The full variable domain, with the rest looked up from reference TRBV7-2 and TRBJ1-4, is GAGVSQSPSNKVTEKGKDVELRCDPISGHTALYWYRQSLGQGLEFLIYFQGNSAPDKSGLPSDRFSAERTGGSVSTLTIQRTQQEDSAVYLCASRETGRENEKLFFGSGTQLSVL.

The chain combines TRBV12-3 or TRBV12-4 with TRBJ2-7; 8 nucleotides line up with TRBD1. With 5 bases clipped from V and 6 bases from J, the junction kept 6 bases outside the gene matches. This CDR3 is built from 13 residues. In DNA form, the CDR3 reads TGTGCCAGCAGTATTGGACAGGGAAGCGAGCAGTACGTC. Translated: CASSIGQGSEQYV.

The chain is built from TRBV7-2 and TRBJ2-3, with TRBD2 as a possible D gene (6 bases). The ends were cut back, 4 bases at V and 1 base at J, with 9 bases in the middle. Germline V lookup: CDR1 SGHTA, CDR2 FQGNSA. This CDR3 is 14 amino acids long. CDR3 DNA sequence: TGTGCCAGCAGCTCCGGGACTCGCACAGATACGCAGTATTTT. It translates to CASSSGTRTDTQYF.

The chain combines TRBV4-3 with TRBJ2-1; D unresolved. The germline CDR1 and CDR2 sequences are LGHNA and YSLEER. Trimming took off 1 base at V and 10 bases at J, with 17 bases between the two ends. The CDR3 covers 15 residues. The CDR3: CASSQAWSAVVEQFF. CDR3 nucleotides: TGCGCCAGCAGCCAAGCATGGTCCGCAGTGGTAGAGCAGTTCTTC.

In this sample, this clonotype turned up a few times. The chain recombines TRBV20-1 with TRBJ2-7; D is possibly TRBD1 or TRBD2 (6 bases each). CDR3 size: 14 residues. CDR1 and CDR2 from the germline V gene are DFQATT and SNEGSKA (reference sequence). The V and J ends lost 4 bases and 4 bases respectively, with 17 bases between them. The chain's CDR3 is CSATVFGGSYEQYF. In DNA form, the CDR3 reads TGCAGTGCTACGGTCTTCGGGGGCTCTTACGAGCAGTACTTC.

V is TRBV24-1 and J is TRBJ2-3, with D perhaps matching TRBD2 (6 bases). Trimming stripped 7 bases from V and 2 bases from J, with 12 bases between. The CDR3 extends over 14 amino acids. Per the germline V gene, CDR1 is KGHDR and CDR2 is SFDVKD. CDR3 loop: CATSGRGPTDTQYF. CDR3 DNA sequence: TGTGCCACCAGCGGGCGGGGACCCACAGATACGCAGTATTTT.

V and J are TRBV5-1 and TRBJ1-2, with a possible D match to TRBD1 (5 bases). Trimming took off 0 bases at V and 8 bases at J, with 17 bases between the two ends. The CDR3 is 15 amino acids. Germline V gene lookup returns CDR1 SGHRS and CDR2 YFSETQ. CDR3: CASSLAMGQALGYTF. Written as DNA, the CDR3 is TGCGCCAGCAGCTTGGCCATGGGGCAGGCGCTGGGCTACACCTTC. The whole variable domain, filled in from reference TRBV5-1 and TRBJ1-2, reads KAGVTQTPRYLIKTRGQQVTLSCSPISGHRSVSWYQQTPGQGLQFLFEYFSETQRNKGNFPGRFSGRQFSNSRSEMNVSTLELGDSALYLCASSLAMGQALGYTFGSGTRLTVV.

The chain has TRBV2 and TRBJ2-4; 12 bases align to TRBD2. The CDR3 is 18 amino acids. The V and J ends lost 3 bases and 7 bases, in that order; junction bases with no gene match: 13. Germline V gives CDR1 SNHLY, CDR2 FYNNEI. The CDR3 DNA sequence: TGTGCCAGCAGTGACAAGGCTAGCGGGGGGGCCCATTTCAACATTCAGTACTTC. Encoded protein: CASSDKASGGAHFNIQYF.

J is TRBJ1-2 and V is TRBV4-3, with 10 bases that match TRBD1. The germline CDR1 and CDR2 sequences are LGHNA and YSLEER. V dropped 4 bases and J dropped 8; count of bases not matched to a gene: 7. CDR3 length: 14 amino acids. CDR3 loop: CASSLTGTGVGYTF. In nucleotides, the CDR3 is TGCGCCAGCAGCCTCACCGGGACAGGGGTCGGCTACACCTTC.

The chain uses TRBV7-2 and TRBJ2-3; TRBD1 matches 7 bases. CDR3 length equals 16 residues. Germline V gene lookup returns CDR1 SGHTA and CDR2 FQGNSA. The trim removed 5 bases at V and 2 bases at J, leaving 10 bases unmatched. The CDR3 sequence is CASSLGVDRLTDTQYF. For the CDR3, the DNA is TGTGCCAGCAGCCTCGGGGTGGACAGGCTCACAGATACGCAGTATTTT.

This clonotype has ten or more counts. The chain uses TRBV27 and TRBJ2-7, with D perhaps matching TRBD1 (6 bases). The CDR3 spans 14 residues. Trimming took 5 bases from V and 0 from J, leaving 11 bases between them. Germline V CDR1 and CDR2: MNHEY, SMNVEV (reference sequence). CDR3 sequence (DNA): TGTGCCAGCAGTGTCACAGGGTCCTCCTACGAGCAGTACTTC. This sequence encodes CASSVTGSSYEQYF.

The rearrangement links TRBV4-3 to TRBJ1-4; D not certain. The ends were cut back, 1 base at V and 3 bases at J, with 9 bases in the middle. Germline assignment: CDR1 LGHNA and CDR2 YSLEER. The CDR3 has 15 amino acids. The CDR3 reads CASSQVRPANEKLFF. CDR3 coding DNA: TGCGCCAGCAGCCAAGTTAGGCCGGCTAATGAAAAACTGTTTTTT.

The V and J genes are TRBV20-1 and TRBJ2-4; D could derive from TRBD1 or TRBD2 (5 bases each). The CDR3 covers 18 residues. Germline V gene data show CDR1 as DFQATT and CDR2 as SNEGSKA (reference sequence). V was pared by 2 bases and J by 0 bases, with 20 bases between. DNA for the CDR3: TGCAGTGCTAGACGATCCGGTTGGGGGAATCTAGCCAAAAACATTCAGTACTTC. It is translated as CSARRSGWGNLAKNIQYF.